Shown below are 3 T cell receptor beta chains from a single sample sequenced in a study of cytomegalovirus exposure and HLA in healthy donors. Primers: 60 Vbeta forward and 13 Jbeta reverse. Profiling relied on immunoSEQ multiplex PCR, and the TCRdb table lists in-frame clones only, not all of them. This sample yields about 59,000 clones, of which 70% to 75% are seen a single time; 6.8% belongs to the top ten. The sample comprised PBMCs. These receptors were obtained from a man aged 30 to 45 in good health and CMV-seropositive.

This clone occurred a few times. The CDR3 loop reads CASSPRTGSLNTIYF. The CDR3 DNA reads TGCGCCAGCAGCCCGAGGACAGGCTCACTAAACACCATATATTTT. The chain has TRBV5-1 and TRBJ1-3; 7 bases are shared with TRBD1. The V gene end was trimmed by 4 bases and the J gene end by 6 bases; junction bases not matched to a gene: 10. CDR1 SGHRS and CDR2 YFSETQ come from the germline V gene. The CDR3 runs 15 residues. Variable domain in full (rest from reference TRBV5-1 and TRBJ1-3): KAGVTQTPRYLIKTRGQQVTLSCSPISGHRSVSWYQQTPGQGLQFLFEYFSETQRNKGNFPGRFSGRQFSNSRSEMNVSTLELGDSALYLCASSPRTGSLNTIYFGEGSWLTVV.

J is TRBJ2-7 and V is TRBV4-2, with 11 positions matching TRBD2. This CDR3 comprises 15 residues. The V and J ends lost 3 bases and 4 bases, in that order; junction bases with no gene match: 5. CDR1 is LGHNA and CDR2 is YNFKEQ in the germline V gene. The CDR3 sequence: CASSHPGLAEYEQYF. The CDR3 region has the DNA TGTGCCAGCAGCCACCCGGGACTAGCGGAATACGAGCAGTACTTC.

The chain couples TRBV5-5 to TRBJ1-5; a possible D gene is TRBD1 (6 bases). The CDR3 totals 16 residues. Germline lookup yields CDR1 SGHKS and CDR2 YYEKEE (reference sequence). V lost 4 bases, J lost 0 bases, and 14 bases lay in between. The CDR3 sequence is CASSRKGTTSNQPQHF. The DNA for the CDR3 is TGTGCCAGCAGCCGAAAGGGGACAACTAGCAATCAGCCCCAGCATTTT. The whole variable domain, remainder taken from reference TRBV5-5 and TRBJ1-5, is DAGVTQSPTHLIKTRGQQVTLRCSPISGHKSVSWYQQVLGQGPQFIFQYYEKEERGRGNFPDRFSARQFPNYSSELNVNALLLGDSALYLCASSRKGTTSNQPQHFGDGTRLSIL.